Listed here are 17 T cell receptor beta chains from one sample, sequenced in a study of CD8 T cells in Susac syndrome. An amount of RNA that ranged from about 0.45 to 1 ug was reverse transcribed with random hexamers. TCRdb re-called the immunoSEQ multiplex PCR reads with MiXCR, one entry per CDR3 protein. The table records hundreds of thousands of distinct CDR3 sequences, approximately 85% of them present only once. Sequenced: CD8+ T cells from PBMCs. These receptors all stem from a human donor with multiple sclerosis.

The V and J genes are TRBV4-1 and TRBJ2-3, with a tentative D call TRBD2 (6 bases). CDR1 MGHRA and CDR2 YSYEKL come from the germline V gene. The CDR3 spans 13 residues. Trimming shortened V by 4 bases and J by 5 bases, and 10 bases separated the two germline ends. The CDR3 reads CASSPGSGDTQYF. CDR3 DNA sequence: TGCGCCAGCAGCCCCGGGAGTGGAGATACGCAGTATTTT.

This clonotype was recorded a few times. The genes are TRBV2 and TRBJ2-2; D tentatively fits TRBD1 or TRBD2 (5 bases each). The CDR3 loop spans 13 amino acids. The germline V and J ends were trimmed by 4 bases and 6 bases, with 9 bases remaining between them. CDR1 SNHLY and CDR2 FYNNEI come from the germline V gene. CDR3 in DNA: TGTGCCAGCAGTGGGGGGTTCGCCGGGGAGCTGTTTTTT. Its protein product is CASSGGFAGELFF.

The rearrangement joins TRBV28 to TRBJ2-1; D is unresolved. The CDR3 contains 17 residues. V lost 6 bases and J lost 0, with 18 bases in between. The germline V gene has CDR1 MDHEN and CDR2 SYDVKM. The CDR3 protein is CASRFTDGISSYNEQFF. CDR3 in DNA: TGTGCCAGCAGATTTACTGACGGTATAAGCTCCTACAATGAGCAGTTCTTC.

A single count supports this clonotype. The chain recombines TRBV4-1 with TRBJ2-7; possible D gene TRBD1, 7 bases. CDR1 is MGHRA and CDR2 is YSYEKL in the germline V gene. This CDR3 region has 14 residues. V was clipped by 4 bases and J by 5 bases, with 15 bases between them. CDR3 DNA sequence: TGCGCCAGCAGCCCGACAGGGACTTTGGACGAGCAGTACTTC. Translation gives CASSPTGTLDEQYF.

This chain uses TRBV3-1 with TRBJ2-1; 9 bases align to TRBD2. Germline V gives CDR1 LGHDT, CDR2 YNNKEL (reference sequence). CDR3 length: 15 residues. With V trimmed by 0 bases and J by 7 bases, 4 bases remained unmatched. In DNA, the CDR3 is TGTGCCAGCAGCCAAGATAGCGGGGGAGGGAATGAGCAGTTCTTC. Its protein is CASSQDSGGGNEQFF.

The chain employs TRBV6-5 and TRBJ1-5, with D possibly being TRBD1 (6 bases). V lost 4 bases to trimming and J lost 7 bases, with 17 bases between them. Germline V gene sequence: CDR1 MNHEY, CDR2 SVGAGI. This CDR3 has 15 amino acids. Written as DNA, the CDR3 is TGTGCCAGCAGTTCCAAGGGGGGAAGGCGGCAGCCCCAGCATTTT. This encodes CASSSKGGRRQPQHF.

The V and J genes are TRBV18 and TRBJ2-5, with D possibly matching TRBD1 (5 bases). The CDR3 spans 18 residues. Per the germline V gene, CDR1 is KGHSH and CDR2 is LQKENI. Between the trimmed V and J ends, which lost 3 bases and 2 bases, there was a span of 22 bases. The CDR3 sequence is CASSPPVSGSRTQETQYF. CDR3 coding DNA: TGTGCCAGCTCACCTCCCGTTTCAGGGTCCCGGACACAAGAGACCCAGTACTTC.

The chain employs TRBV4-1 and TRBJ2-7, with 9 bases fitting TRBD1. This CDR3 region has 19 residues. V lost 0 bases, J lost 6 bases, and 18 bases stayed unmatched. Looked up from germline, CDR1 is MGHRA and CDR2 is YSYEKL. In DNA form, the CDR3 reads TGCGCCAGCAGCCAAGACTGGATGCAAGAGGGACAGGGAACGGGCGAGCAGTACTTC. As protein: CASSQDWMQEGQGTGEQYF.

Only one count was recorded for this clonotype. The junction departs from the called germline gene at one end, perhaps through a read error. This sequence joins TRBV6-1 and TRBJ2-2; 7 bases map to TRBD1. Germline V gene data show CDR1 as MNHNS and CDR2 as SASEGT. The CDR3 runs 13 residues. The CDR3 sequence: CASGDRAPGELFF. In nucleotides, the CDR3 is TGTGCCAGCGGTGACAGGGCCCCCGGGGAGCTGTTTTTT.

Written as DNA, the CDR3 is TGTGCCAGCAATTTAGGGACTTACACTGAAGCTTTCTTT. Translated: CASNLGTYTEAFF. The gene calls are TRBV6-2 or TRBV6-3 and TRBJ1-1, with TRBD1 as a possible D gene (5 bases). This CDR3 has 13 residues. Trimming left V 7 bases short and J 3 bases short, with 12 bases between. The germline V gene has CDR1 MNHEY and CDR2 SVGEGT.

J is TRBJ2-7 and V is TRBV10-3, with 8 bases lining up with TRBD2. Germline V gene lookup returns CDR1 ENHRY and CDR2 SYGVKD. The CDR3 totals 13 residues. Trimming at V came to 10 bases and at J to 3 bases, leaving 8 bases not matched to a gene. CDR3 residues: CANAASGSYEQYF. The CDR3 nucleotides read TGTGCCAACGCAGCGAGCGGGAGCTACGAGCAGTACTTC.

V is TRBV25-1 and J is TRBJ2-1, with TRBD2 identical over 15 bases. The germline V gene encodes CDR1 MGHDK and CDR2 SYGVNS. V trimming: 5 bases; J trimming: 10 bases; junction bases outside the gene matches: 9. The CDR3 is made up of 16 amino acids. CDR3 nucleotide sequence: TGTGCCAGCAGTCAACGGACTAGCGGGGGGGACGGGGAGCAGTTCTTC. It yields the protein CASSQRTSGGDGEQFF.

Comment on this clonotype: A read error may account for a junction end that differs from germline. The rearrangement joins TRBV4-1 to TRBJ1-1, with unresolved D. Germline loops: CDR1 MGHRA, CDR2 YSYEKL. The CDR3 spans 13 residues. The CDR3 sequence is CASSGAMNTEAFF. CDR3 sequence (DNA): TGTGCCAGCTCGGGAGCGATGAACACTGAAGCTTTCTTT.

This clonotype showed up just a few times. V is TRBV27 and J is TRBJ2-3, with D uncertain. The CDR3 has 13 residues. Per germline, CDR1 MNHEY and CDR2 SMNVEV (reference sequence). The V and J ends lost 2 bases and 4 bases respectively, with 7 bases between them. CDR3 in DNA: TGTGCCAGCAGTTTAGGTCTTGCAGATACGCAGTATTTT. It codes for CASSLGLADTQYF.

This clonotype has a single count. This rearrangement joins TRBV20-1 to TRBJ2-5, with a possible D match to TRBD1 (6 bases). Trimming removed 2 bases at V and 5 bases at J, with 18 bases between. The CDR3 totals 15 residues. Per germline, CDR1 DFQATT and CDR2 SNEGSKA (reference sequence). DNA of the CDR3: TGCAGTGCTAGAAAACTTCGTGGACAGACGGAGACCCAGTACTTC. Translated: CSARKLRGQTETQYF.

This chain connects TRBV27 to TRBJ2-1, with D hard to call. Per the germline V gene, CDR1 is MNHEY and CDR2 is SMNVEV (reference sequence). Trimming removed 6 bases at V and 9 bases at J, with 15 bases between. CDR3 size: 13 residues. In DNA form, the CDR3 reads TGTGCCAGCAGCCTTCAACCTAGTGGTGAGCAGTTCTTC. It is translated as CASSLQPSGEQFF.

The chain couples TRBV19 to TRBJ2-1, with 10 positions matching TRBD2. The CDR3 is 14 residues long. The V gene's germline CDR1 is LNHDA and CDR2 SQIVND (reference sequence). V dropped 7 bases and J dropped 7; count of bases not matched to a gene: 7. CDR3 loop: CASNLAGGGNEQFF. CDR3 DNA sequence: TGTGCCAGTAACTTAGCGGGAGGTGGGAATGAGCAGTTCTTC.